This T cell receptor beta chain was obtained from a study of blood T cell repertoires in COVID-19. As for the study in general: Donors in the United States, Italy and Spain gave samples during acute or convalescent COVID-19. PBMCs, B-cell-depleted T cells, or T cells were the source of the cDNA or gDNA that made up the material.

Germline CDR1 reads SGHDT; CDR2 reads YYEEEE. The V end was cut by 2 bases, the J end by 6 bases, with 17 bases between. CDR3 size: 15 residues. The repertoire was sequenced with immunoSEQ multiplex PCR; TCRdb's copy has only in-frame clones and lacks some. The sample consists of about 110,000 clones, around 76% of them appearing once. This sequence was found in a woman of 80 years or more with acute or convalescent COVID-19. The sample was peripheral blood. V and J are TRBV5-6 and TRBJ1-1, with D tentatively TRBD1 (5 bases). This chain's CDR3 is CASSFGDRDSPEAFF. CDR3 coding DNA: TGTGCCAGCAGCTTTGGGGACCGGGACTCTCCTGAAGCTTTCTTT.